These 5 T cell receptor beta chains share one sample of origin, sequenced in a study of blood T cell repertoires in COVID-19. Clones were read by immunoSEQ multiplex PCR, and TCRdb kept only the in-frame ones, dropping some. The sample includes roughly 34,000 clones, about 90% seen only once; the top ten take 9.9%. The specimen was peripheral blood. These receptors all come from a human donor with active COVID-19. The donor label of this sample is uncertain.

This clone was counted only a few times. Here the CDR3 reads CASSLTRADEQYF. The CDR3, as DNA: TGTGCCAGCAGTTTAACTAGAGCAGACGAGCAGTACTTC. The rearrangement joins TRBV28 to TRBJ2-7; weak D call: TRBD2 (5 bases). With 2 bases removed from V and 5 bases from J, the gap between germline ends came to 10 bases. CDR3 length: 13 amino acids. Per the germline V gene, CDR1 is MDHEN and CDR2 is SYDVKM.

The V and J genes are TRBV21-1 and TRBJ2-7; the DNA was not compared with TRBD2, the D call given in the table. TRBV21-1 is given as a pseudogene. The CDR3 is made up of 15 amino acids. The CDR3 loop reads CASSKASGGNNEQYF. DNA of the CDR3: TGTGCCAGCAGCAAAGCTTCGGGAGGGAACAACGAGCAGTACTTC.

The chain combines TRBV4-3 with TRBJ2-7, with 7 bases matching TRBD2. CDR1 and CDR2 from the germline V gene are LGHNA and YSLEER. The ends lost 2 bases at V and 3 bases at J; junction bases unmatched: 10. The CDR3 has 16 amino acids. As DNA, the CDR3 is TGCGCCAGCAGCCAAACGGCCGGGACTATTAACTACGAGCAGTACTTC. Amino acids: CASSQTAGTINYEQYF.

V usage is TRBV25-1 and J usage is TRBJ2-2; TRBD2 agrees at 7 bases. The ends lost 3 bases at V and 3 bases at J; junction bases unmatched: 1. The CDR3 covers 14 residues. The germline V gene encodes CDR1 MGHDK and CDR2 SYGVNS. In nucleotides, the CDR3 is TGTGCCAGCAGTGAGGCGGGGGACACCGGGGAGCTGTTTTTT. Translating gives CASSEAGDTGELFF.

This chain uses TRBV6-5 with TRBJ2-7, with D tentatively TRBD2 (5 bases). CDR3 length: 15 amino acids. The germline CDR1 and CDR2 sequences are MNHEY and SVGAGI. Trimming removed 6 bases at V and 0 bases at J, with 15 bases between. The CDR3 bases are TGTGCCAGCAGGCCAGGACTGGGAAGCTCCTACGAGCAGTACTTC. This codes for CASRPGLGSSYEQYF.